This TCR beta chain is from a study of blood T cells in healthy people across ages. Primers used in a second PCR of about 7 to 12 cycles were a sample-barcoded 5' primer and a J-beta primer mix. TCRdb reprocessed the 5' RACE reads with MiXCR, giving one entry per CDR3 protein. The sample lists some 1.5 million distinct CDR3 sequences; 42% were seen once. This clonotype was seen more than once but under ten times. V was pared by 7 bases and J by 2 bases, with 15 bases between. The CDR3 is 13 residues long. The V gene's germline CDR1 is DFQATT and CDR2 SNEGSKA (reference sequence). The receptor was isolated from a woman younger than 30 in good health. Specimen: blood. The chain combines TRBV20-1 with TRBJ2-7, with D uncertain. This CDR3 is CSGLKRQPYEQYF. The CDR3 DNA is TGCAGTGGCTTAAAACGGCAGCCCTACGAGCAGTACTTC.